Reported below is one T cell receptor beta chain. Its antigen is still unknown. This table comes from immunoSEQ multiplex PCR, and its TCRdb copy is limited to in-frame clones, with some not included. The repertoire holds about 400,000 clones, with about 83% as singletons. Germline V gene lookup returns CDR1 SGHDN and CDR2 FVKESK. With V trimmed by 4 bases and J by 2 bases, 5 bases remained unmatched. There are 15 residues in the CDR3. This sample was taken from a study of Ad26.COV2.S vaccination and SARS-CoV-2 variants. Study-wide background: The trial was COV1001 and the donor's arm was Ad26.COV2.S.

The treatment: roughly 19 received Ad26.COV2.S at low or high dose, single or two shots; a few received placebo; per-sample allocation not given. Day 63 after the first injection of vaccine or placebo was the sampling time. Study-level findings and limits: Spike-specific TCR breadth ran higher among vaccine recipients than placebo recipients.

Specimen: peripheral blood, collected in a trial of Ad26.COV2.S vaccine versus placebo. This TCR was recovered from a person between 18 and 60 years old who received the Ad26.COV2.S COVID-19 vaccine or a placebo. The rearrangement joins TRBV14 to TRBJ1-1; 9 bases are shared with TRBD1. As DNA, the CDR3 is TGTGCCAGCAGCCGGGGACAGGGAGTAAACACTGAAGCTTTCTTT. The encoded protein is CASSRGQGVNTEAFF.